The present TCR beta chain was sequenced within a study of blood T cell repertoires in COVID-19 (dated by TCRdb to the early 2020s). Background on the whole study: Samples from collaborators originated in the United States, Italy and Spain and spanned both the acute and convalescent phases of COVID-19. The material from the prospective study consisted of cDNA or gDNA derived from T cells, B-cell-depleted T cells, or PBMCs. Deeply sampled blood TCRbeta repertoires from subjects exposed to, actively infected with, or recovered from COVID-19 were included in the dataset. A freely available public database, intended as a resource for researchers studying the immune response to SARS-CoV-2, is where the repertoires were released. Samples came from the ongoing ImmuneRACE study (first 160 participants) plus 1,254 subjects from 6 global collaborators. A de-identified subject ID, COVID-19 status, age in years and sex were almost always included in the sample metadata. Where available, HLA class I and class II types were taken from metadata supplied by the sample provider and were not determined by assay-based typing.

Details on this clone: It lacks a known antigen. No much larger clonotype is one base removed from it; base qualities were not supplied.

The investigation overall reported the following: The amount of clinical and demographic metadata varied by source and participant and was provided uncurated.

TCRbeta CDR3 regions were amplified from genomic DNA by means of the immunoSEQ Assay, a bias-controlled multiplex PCR. The original methods were these. Within the assay, amplification of reference gene primers was used to estimate how many nucleated cells each sample contained. To quantify the absolute abundance of each unique TCRbeta CDR3 rearrangement, sequence reads were collapsed and filtered. Productive Simpson clonality was computed per sample as the square root of Simpson's diversity index over productive rearrangements. Held by TCRdb, this immuneACCESS table contains in-frame sequences only and omits some clones. Under half of the omission traces to an unresolved V gene where checked; the cause of the rest is unknown. That table supplies the V and J calls and clone size; D and trimming were determined from the DNA. The table for this sample lists tens of thousands of clones; about 85% of them were counted only once. The top ten hold approximately 3% of the sample.

One collaborating source in Seattle enrolled patients while the patients were actively infected and followed the patients over time throughout the course of disease. Whole blood was collected in K2EDTA tubes by collaborating institutions according to the institutions' own protocols. Collaborator samples were shipped for TCRbeta analysis as frozen whole blood, isolated PBMCs, or DNA extracted from either sample type. Specimen: peripheral blood. The receptor's source is a woman of 80 years or more with COVID-19, enrolled during active disease.

The DNA reads TGTGCCAGCAGGCCTACAGGGGGCTCTGGGGCCAACGTCCTGACTTTC. Translated, it reads CASRPTGGSGANVLTF. Recombination joined TRBV28 with TRBJ2-6; 8 bases in the middle match TRBD1. V is pruned by 6 bases and J by 0 bases, leaving 4 bases of the junction without a gene match. CDR1 and CDR2 (MDHEN, SYDVKM) derive from the germline V gene. From the cysteine through the phenylalanine, the CDR3 covers 16 amino acids. Here the CDR3 DNA is all that survives: 48 bases in frame from base 1.